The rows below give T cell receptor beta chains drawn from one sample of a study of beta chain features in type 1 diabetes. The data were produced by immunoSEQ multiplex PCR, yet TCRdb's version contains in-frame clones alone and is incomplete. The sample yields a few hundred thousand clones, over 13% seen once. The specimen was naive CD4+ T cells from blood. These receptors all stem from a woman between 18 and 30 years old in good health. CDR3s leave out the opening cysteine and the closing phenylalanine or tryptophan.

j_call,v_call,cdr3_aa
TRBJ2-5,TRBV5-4,ASSSGHLIGETQY
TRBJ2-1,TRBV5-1,ASSSRPGTSFLEQF
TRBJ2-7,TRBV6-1,ASSVRDKSYEQY
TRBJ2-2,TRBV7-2,ASSRQGAGELF
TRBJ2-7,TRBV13,ASSLGKREQY
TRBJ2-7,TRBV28,ASSSRTRPANEQY
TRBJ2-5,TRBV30,AWSGASGVQETQY
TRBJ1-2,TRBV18,ASSPMVQGGNYGYT
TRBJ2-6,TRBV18,ASSPWESSGANVLT
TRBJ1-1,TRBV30,AWSVLSLEAF
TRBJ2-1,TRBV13,ASSLEAWRGQGANNEQF
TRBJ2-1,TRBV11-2,ASSWSGSSYNEQF
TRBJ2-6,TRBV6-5,ASRWGATGANVLT
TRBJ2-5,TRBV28,ASGPAGALKTQY
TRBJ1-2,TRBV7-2,ASSFGWGQGYGYT
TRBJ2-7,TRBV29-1,SVLRGSLESEQY
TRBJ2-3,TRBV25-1,ASRDRVWDTQY
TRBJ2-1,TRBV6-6,ASSSGTGIEYNEQF
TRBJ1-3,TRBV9,ASSVDPGGGNTIY
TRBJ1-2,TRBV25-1,ASGTHTNYGYT
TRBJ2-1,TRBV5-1,ASSPNREVNEQF
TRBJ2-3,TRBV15,ATSRDYRGSTDTQY
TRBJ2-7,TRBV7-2,ASSPQGFEQY
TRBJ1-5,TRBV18,ASSMGRDSNQPQH
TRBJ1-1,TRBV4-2,ASSQGSTGLNTEAF
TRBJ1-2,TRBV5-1,ASSLGQNYGYT
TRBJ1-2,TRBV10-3,AISESWGRGLGYT
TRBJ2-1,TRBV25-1,ASSQAPGTGGPKQF
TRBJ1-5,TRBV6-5,ASSSRGTGKMPQH
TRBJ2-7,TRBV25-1,ASSRSSYEQY
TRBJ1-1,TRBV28,ASLQINSEAF
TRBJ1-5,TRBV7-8,ASSLSGVGNQPQH
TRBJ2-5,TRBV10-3,AIKGQEQETQY
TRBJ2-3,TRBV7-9,ASSPSGLAGTDTQY
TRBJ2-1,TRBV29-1,SVGVLGGSYNEQF
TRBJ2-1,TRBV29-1,SVAGTGLFEQF
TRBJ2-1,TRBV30,AWSLGYEQF
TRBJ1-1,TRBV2,ASRGGRGGGTEAF
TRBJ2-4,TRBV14,ASSQEAIQY
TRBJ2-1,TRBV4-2,ASSQGRDRIYNEQF
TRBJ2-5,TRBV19,ASSENRGTSTRETQY
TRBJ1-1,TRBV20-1,SAPLNTEAF
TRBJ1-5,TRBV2,ASSLGQVDNQPQH
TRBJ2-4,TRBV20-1,SARVSGTGI
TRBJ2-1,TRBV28,ATTNRGGEQF
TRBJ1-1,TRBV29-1,SVTGTEAF
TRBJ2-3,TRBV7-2,ASSPGQGTADTQY
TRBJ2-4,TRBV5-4,ASSLQASLAKNIQY
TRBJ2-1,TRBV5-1,ASSMGTSSEQF
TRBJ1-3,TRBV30,AWSGDSFSGNTIY
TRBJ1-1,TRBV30,AWSVGDRMNTEAF
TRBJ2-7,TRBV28,ASSRGISYEQY
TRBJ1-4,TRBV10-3,AIGTGQASKLF
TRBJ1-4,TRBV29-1,SVGTGGSSEKLF
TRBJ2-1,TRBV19,ASSVTSGNEQF